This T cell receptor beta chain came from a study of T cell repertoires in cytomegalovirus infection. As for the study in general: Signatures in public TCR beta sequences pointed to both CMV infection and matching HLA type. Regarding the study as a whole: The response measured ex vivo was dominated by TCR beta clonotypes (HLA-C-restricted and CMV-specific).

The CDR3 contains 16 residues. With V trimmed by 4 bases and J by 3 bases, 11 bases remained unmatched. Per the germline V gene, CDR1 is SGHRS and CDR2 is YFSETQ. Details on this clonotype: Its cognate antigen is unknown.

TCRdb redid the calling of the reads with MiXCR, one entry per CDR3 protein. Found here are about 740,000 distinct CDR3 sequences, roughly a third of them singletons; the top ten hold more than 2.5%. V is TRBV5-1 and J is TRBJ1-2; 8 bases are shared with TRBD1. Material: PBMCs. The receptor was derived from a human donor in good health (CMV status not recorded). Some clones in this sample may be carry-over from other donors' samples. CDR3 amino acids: CASSPGGQGGDYGYTF. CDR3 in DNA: TGCGCCAGCAGCCCCGGAGGACAGGGTGGTGACTATGGCTACACCTTC.